What follows are 21 T cell receptor beta chains derived from one specimen sequenced in a study of blood T cell repertoires in COVID-19. Sequencing used immunoSEQ multiplex PCR; TCRdb keeps in-frame clones, though not all of them. The sample lists 350,000 to 400,000 clones, more than 75% occurring once. The sample taken for sequencing was PBMCs or T cells enriched from blood (not recorded which). These receptors all stem from a woman younger than 35 who had recovered from COVID-19.

For the CDR3, the DNA is TGTGCCAGCAGCAGCCAGGGGATTGGGTATGGCTACACCTTC. Protein sequence: CASSSQGIGYGYTF. This sequence joins TRBV7-9 and TRBJ1-2; tentative D call: TRBD1 (6 bases). The CDR3 consists of 14 residues. From germline, CDR1 is SEHNR and CDR2 FQNEAQ (reference sequence). The V gene lost 5 bases and the J gene lost 5 bases, with 15 bases spanning the gap. Supplemented by reference TRBV7-9 and TRBJ1-2, the full variable domain reads DTGVSQNPRHKITKRGQNVTFRCDPISEHNRLYWYRQTLGQGPEFLTYFQNEAQLEKSRLLSDRFSAERPKGSFSTLEIQRTEQGDSAMYLCASSSQGIGYGYTFGSGTRLTVV.

The chain's CDR3 is CASSYLYRRNYGYTF. As DNA, the CDR3 is TGTGCCAGCAGTTACTTGTACAGGCGTAACTATGGCTACACCTTC. This chain connects TRBV6-5 to TRBJ1-2, with a tentative D call TRBD1 (5 bases). CDR3 size: 15 residues. Looked up from germline, CDR1 is MNHEY and CDR2 is SVGAGI. The V and J ends lost 1 base and 1 base respectively, with 10 bases between them.

The chain carries TRBV28 and TRBJ1-5; weak D call: TRBD1 (6 bases). CDR1 and CDR2 from the germline V gene are MDHEN and SYDVKM. CDR3 length: 14 amino acids. Trimming stripped 3 bases from V and 7 bases from J, with 13 bases between. DNA of the CDR3: TGTGCCAGCAGTTTGGCTTCGGGGGGCCAGCCCCAGCATTTT. Encoded protein: CASSLASGGQPQHF.

The rearrangement uses TRBV5-4 and TRBJ1-1; D is unresolved. The CDR3 is 18 residues long. Germline assignment: CDR1 SGHNT and CDR2 YYREEE (reference sequence). Trimming left V 4 bases short and J 1 base short, with 23 bases between. The CDR3 region has the DNA TGTGCCAGCAGCCCACACGGAAAGGTTTTTGGGAGGAACACTGAAGCTTTCTTT. Translated: CASSPHGKVFGRNTEAFF.

This clone was counted a single time. This sequence joins TRBV14 and TRBJ1-6, with D perhaps TRBD1 (5 bases). This CDR3 spans 18 amino acids. Per germline, CDR1 SGHDN and CDR2 FVKESK. The V end lost 4 bases, the J end lost 3 bases, and 19 bases lay between the germline ends. CDR3 in amino acids: CASSPIKNRWDYNSPLHF. The CDR3 nucleotides are TGTGCCAGCAGCCCAATTAAAAACAGGTGGGACTATAATTCACCCCTCCACTTT.

CDR3 in DNA: TGTGCCAGCAGTTACTCAGGGGCTTCCTACGAGCAGTACTTC. This sequence encodes CASSYSGASYEQYF. The genes are TRBV6-5 and TRBJ2-7; perhaps TRBD1 as D (5 bases). Trimming pared 0 bases from V and 1 base from J, leaving 7 bases between. Per germline, CDR1 MNHEY and CDR2 SVGAGI. CDR3 length: 14 residues.

The gene calls are TRBV7-9 and TRBJ2-3; D is perhaps TRBD2 (7 bases). Trimming stripped 5 bases from V and 2 bases from J, with 23 bases between. CDR1 SEHNR and CDR2 FQNEAQ come from the germline V gene (reference sequence). This CDR3 spans 18 amino acids. The CDR3 DNA is TGTGCCAGCAGCCCCCAACCCAGAGGGGGGGCCTTCACAGATACGCAGTATTTT. Translating gives CASSPQPRGGAFTDTQYF. The whole variable domain, remainder taken from reference TRBV7-9 and TRBJ2-3, is DTGVSQNPRHKITKRGQNVTFRCDPISEHNRLYWYRQTLGQGPEFLTYFQNEAQLEKSRLLSDRFSAERPKGSFSTLEIQRTEQGDSAMYLCASSPQPRGGAFTDTQYFGPGTRLTVL.

The gene calls are TRBV7-2 and TRBJ2-5; maybe TRBD1 (5 bases). Germline loops: CDR1 SGHTA, CDR2 FQGNSA. This CDR3 is built from 14 residues. Trimming took 5 bases from V and 4 from J, leaving 14 bases between them. CDR3 sequence (DNA): TGTGCCAGCAGCCGCCGGCAGGGTCTAGAGACCCAGTACTTC. Amino acid sequence: CASSRRQGLETQYF.

This clone was picked up one time. Within the sample, other DNA sequences also encode this same CDR3. The chain carries TRBV9 and TRBJ1-1, with 7 bases lining up with TRBD1. The CDR3 covers 14 residues. Germline V CDR1 and CDR2: SGDLS, YYNGEE. V lost 3 bases and J lost 5; bases outside the gene matches: 7. The DNA for the CDR3 is TGTGCCAGCAGCGCGACAGGGCGCGGGACTGAAGCTTTCTTT. Its translation is CASSATGRGTEAFF.

The chain joins TRBV29-1 to TRBJ2-7, with TRBD2 identical over 14 bases. CDR3 size: 16 residues. Germline CDR1 and CDR2: SQVTM and ANQGSEA. Germline trimming cut 6 bases from V and 3 bases from J; bases unmatched to any gene: 10. The CDR3 sequence is CSVSYSTSGGGYEQYF. CDR3 in DNA: TGCAGCGTCTCCTACTCGACTAGCGGGGGGGGCTACGAGCAGTACTTC.

The rearrangement joins TRBV2 to TRBJ1-1; 9 positions match TRBD1. From germline, CDR1 is SNHLY and CDR2 FYNNEI. Trimming removed 6 bases from V and 8 bases from J; junction bases left unmatched: 10. CDR3 size: 14 residues. The CDR3 DNA sequence: TGTGCCAGCAGAACAGGGGGCGCCCATGACGAAGCTTTCTTT. Amino acid sequence: CASRTGGAHDEAFF.

This rearrangement joins TRBV6-6 to TRBJ1-2, with TRBD1 as a possible D gene (5 bases). Deletions cut 5 bases from V and 6 bases from J, with 10 bases between. CDR1 MNHNY and CDR2 SVGAGI come from the germline V gene (reference sequence). The CDR3 has 12 residues. In DNA, the CDR3 is TGTGCCAGCAGTACGGCAGGGAATGGCTACACCTTC. It codes for CASSTAGNGYTF.

Only one count was recorded for this clone. This sequence joins TRBV11-2 and TRBJ1-2; perhaps TRBD1 as D (6 bases). The germline V gene encodes CDR1 SGHAT and CDR2 FQNNGV. The CDR3 is made up of 20 amino acids. The V and J ends lost 0 bases and 0 bases respectively, with 23 bases between them. For the CDR3, the DNA is TGTGCCAGCAGCTTAGATTTGGCAGGGGCGGACAACCTAGCTAACTATGGCTACACCTTC. Translating gives CASSLDLAGADNLANYGYTF.

The chain is built from TRBV18 and TRBJ1-1, with 8 positions matching TRBD1. The V gene end was trimmed by 6 bases and the J gene end by 6 bases; junction bases not matched to a gene: 9. From germline, CDR1 is KGHSH and CDR2 LQKENI. The CDR3 spans 14 residues. This CDR3 is CASSQQDRDPEAFF. In DNA, the CDR3 is TGTGCCAGCTCCCAGCAGGACAGGGACCCTGAAGCTTTCTTT.

The chain uses TRBV7-6 and TRBJ2-5, with TRBD2 matching over 14 bases. V shed 4 bases and J 4 bases; nucleotides not matched to a gene: 2. The CDR3 has 15 amino acids. CDR1 is SGHVS, CDR2 FNYEAQ, per germline. CDR3 DNA: TGTGCCAGCAGCTCGGGACTAGCGGGGGTAGAGACCCAGTACTTC. Translation gives CASSSGLAGVETQYF.

J is TRBJ1-6 and V is TRBV6-4; no reliable D call. Trimming stripped 0 bases from V and 7 bases from J, with 10 bases between. CDR1 is MRHNA, CDR2 SNTAGT, per germline. The CDR3 length is 15 residues. The CDR3 DNA is TGTGCCAGCAGTGACTCGAGAGGGAACAATTCACCCCTCCACTTT. Protein sequence: CASSDSRGNNSPLHF.

The V call is TRBV15, the J call TRBJ2-5; the match to TRBD2 covers 8 bases. The CDR3 sequence is 17 residues long. CDR1 is LNHNV and CDR2 is YYDKDF in the germline V gene (reference sequence). J was trimmed by 2 bases and V by 1 base; bases with no gene match: 9. The CDR3 region has the DNA TGTGCCACCAGCAGAGTTCAAGCTCTAGCGGGTCAAGAGACCCAGTACTTC. Translation gives CATSRVQALAGQETQYF.

J is TRBJ2-7 and V is TRBV7-9; D uncertain. The length of the CDR3 is 13 residues. Germline loops: CDR1 SEHNR, CDR2 FQNEAQ (reference sequence). The V end lost 0 bases, the J end lost 4 bases, and 7 bases lay between the germline ends. CDR3 DNA sequence: TGTGCCAGCAGCTTAGCGGGCTGGTACGAGCAGTACTTC. Protein product: CASSLAGWYEQYF.

V usage is TRBV18 and J usage is TRBJ2-7; 7 bases are a match to TRBD2. CDR1 is KGHSH, CDR2 LQKENI, per germline. Trimming cost V 0 bases and J 3 bases; bases outside gene matches: 2. The CDR3 spans 14 residues. The DNA for the CDR3 is TGTGCCAGCTCACCACCGGGACTATACTACGAGCAGTACTTC. It encodes CASSPPGLYYEQYF.

J is TRBJ1-2 and V is TRBV5-6, with 9 bases identical to TRBD1. Germline-derived CDR1 and CDR2 are SGHDT and YYEEEE. V shed 4 bases, J shed 8 bases, and the junction held 15 bases outside the gene matches. The CDR3 extends over 16 amino acids. The CDR3 bases are TGTGCCAGCAGCACCTGGGGACAGGGAGGAAGACCCGGCTACACCTTC. Translating gives CASSTWGQGGRPGYTF.

The chain uses TRBV27 and TRBJ1-6, with TRBD1 identical over 8 bases. This CDR3 comprises 18 residues. Trimming at V came to 3 bases and at J to 8 bases, leaving 15 bases not matched to a gene. Germline V CDR1 and CDR2: MNHEY, SMNVEV (reference sequence). Here the CDR3 DNA reads TGTGCCAGCAGTTTTTCCCCGCGCCTAGACAGGGGAGATTCACCCCTCCACTTT. As protein: CASSFSPRLDRGDSPLHF.